Below, one T cell receptor beta chain is given with its context. Its antigen is as yet unknown. This CDR3 has 13 residues. V lost 5 bases, J lost 1 base, and 7 bases lay in between. Germline V CDR1 and CDR2: LNHDA, SQIVND (reference sequence). Profiled with immunoSEQ multiplex PCR; TCRdb holds only in-frame clones, not every one. The top ten hold approximately 0.6% of the sample, which has 150,000 to 200,000 clones, 94% seen once. These data belong to a study of T cell responses to AZD1222 COVID-19 vaccine. General study findings and limits: White British people made up most donors, females outnumbered males, and clonal diversity was possibly underestimated. It was only a handful of AZD1222 recipients who were seropositive at baseline.

This receptor was identified in an adult in good health. This chain uses TRBV19 with TRBJ2-3; the D is unclear. The sequencing here drew on peripheral blood, taken on day 0 of AZD1222 vaccination. The CDR3 region has the DNA TGTGCCAGTAGTGCACAGCGCACAGATACGCAGTATTTT. Encoded protein: CASSAQRTDTQYF.